These 11 T cell receptor beta chains share one sample of origin, sequenced in a study of naive and memory T cell subsets. Both TRBC1 and TRBC2 were covered by a beta constant-region primer of two equimolar oligonucleotides. TCRdb called the UMI-ligation and nested PCR reads again in MiXCR, with one record for every CDR3 protein. The table shows around 90,000 distinct CDR3 sequences, with over 7% occurring only once. Sequenced: central memory CD4+ T cells from blood. The receptors were gathered from a human donor in good health.

This clonotype was counted a few times. The chain is built from TRBV2 and TRBJ2-1, with unresolved D. V was trimmed by 10 bases and J by 6 bases, leaving 22 bases between them. Germline V lookup: CDR1 SNHLY, CDR2 FYNNEI. The CDR3 has 15 amino acids. CDR3 DNA: TGTGCCAACCGAAAAAACGGGCCATCGGGCAATGAGCAGTTCTTC. Its protein product is CANRKNGPSGNEQFF.

This clonotype has ten or more counts. The V gene is TRBV28, the J gene TRBJ1-1; 7 bases fit TRBD1. The J segment lost 10 bases and the V segment lost 5 bases, leaving 16 bases of the junction unmatched. This CDR3 is built from 15 residues. Germline V gives CDR1 MDHEN, CDR2 SYDVKM. The CDR3 here is CASSQPNRGRTAAFF. DNA for the CDR3: TGTGCCAGCAGTCAGCCTAACAGGGGACGGACCGCAGCTTTCTTT.

J is TRBJ2-5 and V is TRBV7-9, with D perhaps matching TRBD2 (6 bases). V was shortened by 6 bases and J by 5 bases, with 13 bases between the two germline ends. Germline V gene lookup returns CDR1 SEHNR and CDR2 FQNEAQ (reference sequence). The CDR3 covers 13 residues. The CDR3 nucleotides are TGTGCCAGCAGGGAAACTAGCAAGGAGACCCAGTACTTC. It is translated as CASRETSKETQYF.

This clonotype has just a few counts. J is TRBJ2-2 and V is TRBV2, with a possible D match to TRBD1 (5 bases). V was pared by 7 bases and J by 4 bases, with 13 bases between. This CDR3 has 14 residues. Looked up from germline, CDR1 is SNHLY and CDR2 is FYNNEI. CDR3 DNA: TGTGCCAGCACCCCGGACATATTCACCGGGGAGCTGTTTTTT. This codes for CASTPDIFTGELFF.

This clonotype was picked up many times. The chain recombines TRBV9 with TRBJ2-7; D is possibly TRBD1 (6 bases). Germline V gene data show CDR1 as SGDLS and CDR2 as YYNGEE. Trimming removed 2 bases from V and 1 base from J, with 13 bases in between. The CDR3 loop spans 15 amino acids. The chain's CDR3 is CASSVTGQPSYEQYF. CDR3 coding DNA: TGTGCCAGCAGCGTGACAGGTCAGCCTTCCTACGAGCAGTACTTC.

This clonotype was seen a few times. The chain couples TRBV20-1 to TRBJ2-7, with 8 bases that match TRBD2. CDR3 size: 14 residues. CDR1 is DFQATT, CDR2 SNEGSKA, per germline (reference sequence). After removal of 3 bases from V and 3 bases from J, the junction contained 7 bases not matched to a gene. The CDR3 loop reads CSASRAGALYEQYF. The CDR3 DNA sequence: TGCAGTGCTAGCAGAGCGGGAGCACTCTACGAGCAGTACTTC.

This clonotype has only a few counts. This chain links TRBV11-2 with TRBJ2-5, with a tentative D call TRBD2 (5 bases). The length of the CDR3 is 16 residues. Germline CDR1 reads SGHAT; CDR2 reads FQNNGV. V dropped 1 base and J dropped 5 bases, with 17 bases sitting between them. CDR3 sequence: CASSLGARARTETQYF. Written as DNA, the CDR3 is TGTGCCAGCAGCTTAGGGGCTCGGGCTAGGACTGAGACCCAGTACTTC.

This clonotype turned up a few times. This chain uses TRBV6-2 or TRBV6-3 with TRBJ2-3, with D unresolved. Germline assignment: CDR1 MNHEY and CDR2 SVGEGT. The CDR3 loop spans 13 amino acids. V dropped 2 bases and J dropped 4 bases, with 7 bases sitting between them. CDR3: CASSYLRSDTQYF. In DNA, the CDR3 is TGTGCCAGCAGTTACCTCCGCTCAGATACGCAGTATTTT.

This clonotype has ten or more counts. The J gene is TRBJ1-1, the V gene TRBV29-1, with TRBD1 matching over 8 bases. The CDR3 length is 12 residues. CDR1 and CDR2 from the germline V gene are SQVTM and ANQGSEA. V trimming: 7 bases; J trimming: 1 base; junction bases outside the gene matches: 2. This CDR3 is CSAGQANTEAFF. CDR3 in DNA: TGCAGCGCGGGACAGGCGAACACTGAAGCTTTCTTT.

The chain joins TRBV28 to TRBJ2-3; a weak D match, TRBD2 (6 bases). Trimming stripped 3 bases from V and 1 base from J, with 17 bases between. CDR1 and CDR2 (germline): MDHEN, SYDVKM. CDR3 length equals 17 residues. The CDR3 spells CASSFQGGDFGTDTQYF. In DNA, the CDR3 is TGTGCCAGCAGTTTTCAAGGAGGGGACTTCGGCACAGATACGCAGTATTTT.

This clonotype was recorded many times. The CDR3 sequence: CASSQDLGAFSYNEQFF. The CDR3 nucleotides read TGCGCCAGCAGCCAAGATTTAGGTGCGTTCTCCTACAATGAGCAGTTCTTC. The chain employs TRBV4-3 and TRBJ2-1; D is uncertain. CDR3 length: 17 amino acids. Trimming removed 0 bases at V and 0 bases at J, with 12 bases between. Germline V gene lookup returns CDR1 LGHNA and CDR2 YSLEER.